Following are 32 T cell receptor beta chains from one sample sequenced in a study of shared clonotypes between healthy human individuals. Sequencing used immunoSEQ multiplex PCR; TCRdb keeps in-frame clones, though not all of them. The sample contains 1.5 million to 1.9 million clones, 95% to 99% of which appear only once. Material for sequencing was naive CD4+ T cells sorted from blood. Subset noted: CD45RA+ positively selected. The receptors derive from a young man in good health.

The chain links TRBV5-1 to TRBJ2-5, with D possibly TRBD1 on 6 matching bases. The CDR3 length is 16 residues. From germline, CDR1 is SGHRS and CDR2 YFSETQ. V was pared by 2 bases and J by 0 bases, with 14 bases between. CDR3 residues: CASSFYLTGYQETQYF. CDR3 DNA: TGCGCCAGCAGCTTTTACCTGACAGGTTACCAAGAGACCCAGTACTTC.

The CDR3: CASSAAVRDTGELFF. CDR3 bases: TGCGCCAGCAGTGCCGCAGTGAGGGACACCGGGGAGCTGTTTTTT. The rearrangement joins TRBV4-3 to TRBJ2-2; D might be TRBD2 (5 bases). The V and J ends lost 6 bases and 3 bases respectively, with 14 bases between them. The germline V gene encodes CDR1 LGHNA and CDR2 YSLEER. CDR3 length: 15 residues.

This chain links TRBV7-6 with TRBJ2-3; D call uncertain. V was cut by 2 bases and J by 0 bases, with 6 bases left in between. CDR1 is SGHVS and CDR2 is FNYEAQ in the germline V gene. The CDR3 runs 14 residues. The CDR3 DNA sequence: TGTGCCAGCAGCTTATCGTTTAGCACAGATACGCAGTATTTT. It encodes CASSLSFSTDTQYF.

The chain couples TRBV4-1 to TRBJ2-3; the match to TRBD2 covers 11 bases. This CDR3 is built from 18 residues. The germline gives CDR1 MGHRA, CDR2 YSYEKL. The ends lost 4 bases at V and 4 bases at J; junction bases unmatched: 13. This chain's CDR3 is CASSPLSGLAEPPDTQYF. In DNA, the CDR3 is TGCGCCAGCAGCCCACTTTCGGGACTAGCGGAGCCCCCAGATACGCAGTATTTT.

The chain is built from TRBV29-1 and TRBJ2-1, with D uncertain. Germline V gene sequence: CDR1 SQVTM, CDR2 ANQGSEA. This CDR3 comprises 11 residues. Trimming cost V 5 bases and J 4 bases, with 6 bases left between them. The CDR3 DNA follows: TGCAGCGTTTCTTCATACAATGAGCAGTTCTTC. Its translation is CSVSSYNEQFF.

The genes are TRBV5-1 and TRBJ1-1, with D maybe TRBD1 (6 bases). CDR3 length: 14 residues. Trimming stripped 4 bases from V and 2 bases from J, with 12 bases between. Germline-derived CDR1 and CDR2 are SGHRS and YFSETQ. DNA for the CDR3: TGCGCCAGCAGCACCAGGGGCTTCAACACTGAAGCTTTCTTT. This gives the protein CASSTRGFNTEAFF.

The V and J genes are TRBV9 and TRBJ2-3; D unclear. Trimming shortened V by 4 bases and J by 2 bases, and 17 bases separated the two germline ends. CDR1 is SGDLS and CDR2 is YYNGEE in the germline V gene. CDR3 length: 16 residues. CDR3 nucleotides: TGTGCCAGCAGCCCCGTGGGGTTCACCTCCACAGATACGCAGTATTTT. Its translation: CASSPVGFTSTDTQYF.

This chain links TRBV20-1 with TRBJ1-1, with TRBD1 as a possible D gene (6 bases). CDR3 size: 11 residues. Trimming pared 3 bases from V and 11 bases from J, leaving 13 bases between. Per germline, CDR1 DFQATT and CDR2 SNEGSKA (reference sequence). The CDR3 loop is CSARKPGEAFF. The DNA of the CDR3 is TGCAGTGCTAGGAAACCAGGGGAGGCTTTCTTT.

About this clone itself: This specimen includes other DNA sequences encoding the same CDR3. The chain combines TRBV10-1 with TRBJ2-7, with D tentatively TRBD1 or TRBD2 (6 bases each). Trimming stripped 4 bases from V and 2 bases from J, with 9 bases between. The germline V gene encodes CDR1 WNHNN and CDR2 SYGVQD (reference sequence). The CDR3 totals 13 residues. The CDR3, as DNA: TGCGCCAGCAGTGCGGGGGCCACCTACGAGCAGTACTTC. Translating gives CASSAGATYEQYF.

The J gene is TRBJ1-5, the V gene TRBV19, with 9 nucleotides matching TRBD1. Germline loops: CDR1 LNHDA, CDR2 SQIVND (reference sequence). This CDR3 spans 15 amino acids. The trim removed 10 bases at V and 2 bases at J, leaving 9 bases unmatched. The CDR3 region is CATGTGNGGNQPQHF. The CDR3 DNA is TGTGCCACGGGGACAGGGAACGGGGGCAATCAGCCCCAGCATTTT.

This clone was seen a single time. In the same sample, other DNA sequences code for this CDR3. This rearrangement joins TRBV7-2 to TRBJ2-3; D remains unclear. CDR3 length: 11 residues. CDR1 and CDR2 from the germline V gene are SGHTA and FQGNSA. Trimming took off 4 bases at V and 5 bases at J, with 4 bases between the two ends. This CDR3 reads CASSSRDTQYF. CDR3 coding DNA: TGTGCCAGCAGCTCAAGAGATACGCAGTATTTT.

The CDR3 reads CASSPRVAGGSYEQYF. The DNA of the CDR3 is TGTGCCAGCAGCCCGAGGGTCGCAGGGGGCTCCTACGAGCAGTACTTC. J is TRBJ2-7 and V is TRBV4-2, with 7 bases that match TRBD1. The CDR3 is 16 amino acids. Losses at the gene ends were 4 bases for V and 0 bases for J; bases not matched to a gene: 9. Looked up from germline, CDR1 is LGHNA and CDR2 is YNFKEQ.

The CDR3 sequence is CASSPQGFNQPQHF. CDR3 DNA sequence: TGTGCCAGCAGTCCCCAGGGGTTCAATCAGCCCCAGCATTTT. The chain joins TRBV28 to TRBJ1-5; D perhaps matches TRBD1 (6 bases). Germline V CDR1 and CDR2: MDHEN, SYDVKM. The V gene lost 5 bases and the J gene lost 3 bases, with 11 bases spanning the gap. The CDR3 extends over 14 amino acids. Together with reference TRBV28 and TRBJ1-5, the CDR3 gives the full variable domain: DVKVTQSSRYLVKRTGEKVFLECVQDMDHENMFWYRQDPGLGLRLIYFSYDVKMKEKGDIPEGYSVSREKKERFSLILESASTNQTSMYLCASSPQGFNQPQHFGDGTRLSIL.

This clone was observed a single time. This chain joins TRBV7-2 and TRBJ1-2; D ambiguous. The germline gives CDR1 SGHTA, CDR2 FQGNSA. The CDR3 runs 13 residues. V was trimmed by 5 bases and J by 4 bases, leaving 11 bases between them. The CDR3 spells CASSPSGAYGYTF. CDR3 nucleotides: TGTGCCAGCAGCCCCTCCGGAGCCTATGGCTACACCTTC.

The sample holds one count of this clone. The chain is built from TRBV2 and TRBJ2-6; 12 bases map to TRBD2. This CDR3 has 16 residues. V lost 8 bases and J lost 2; bases outside the gene matches: 4. Per germline, CDR1 SNHLY and CDR2 FYNNEI. The CDR3 nucleotides read TGTGCCAGCGCTAGCGGGAGGGCCCCTGGGGCCAACGTCCTGACTTTC. Translating it yields CASASGRAPGANVLTF. The full variable domain, completed using reference TRBV2 and TRBJ2-6, is EPEVTQTPSHQVTQMGQEVILRCVPISNHLYFYWYRQILGQKVEFLVSFYNNEISEKSEIFDDQFSVERPDGSNFTLKIRSTKLEDSAMYFCASASGRAPGANVLTFGAGSRLTVL.

The gene calls are TRBV19 and TRBJ2-3; 7 bases match TRBD1. From germline, CDR1 is LNHDA and CDR2 SQIVND (reference sequence). This CDR3 comprises 14 residues. The trim removed 6 bases at V and 1 base at J, leaving 4 bases unmatched. The CDR3 loop reads CASRRTGGTDTQYF. CDR3 sequence (DNA): TGTGCCAGTAGGCGAACAGGGGGCACAGATACGCAGTATTTT.

This chain connects TRBV10-3 to TRBJ2-1, with a weak D call TRBD1 (5 bases). Germline CDR1 reads ENHRY; CDR2 reads SYGVKD. Trimming took off 2 bases at V and 1 base at J, with 12 bases between the two ends. The CDR3 runs 16 residues. The CDR3 sequence is CAISEVGLVSYNEQFF. Written as DNA, the CDR3 is TGTGCCATCAGTGAGGTGGGGCTTGTTTCCTACAATGAGCAGTTCTTC.

J is TRBJ2-1 and V is TRBV1. TRBV1 is a known pseudogene. The CDR3 has 12 residues. CDR3 amino acids: CTSPHFNNEQFF. In DNA form, the CDR3 reads TGCACCAGCCCTCATTTTAACAATGAGCAGTTCTTC.

This chain links TRBV28 with TRBJ2-1; the D gene is possibly TRBD2 (5 bases). Germline loops: CDR1 MDHEN, CDR2 SYDVKM. The CDR3 extends over 17 amino acids. The V end lost 3 bases, the J end lost 7 bases, and 22 bases lay between the germline ends. The CDR3 sequence: CASSFVGPPKRDNEQFF. The CDR3 coding sequence is TGTGCCAGCAGTTTCGTCGGGCCTCCCAAACGGGATAATGAGCAGTTCTTC.

The chain joins TRBV25-1 to TRBJ2-6; no clear D gene. Trimming stripped 4 bases from V and 6 bases from J, with 10 bases between. Germline CDR1 is MGHDK and CDR2 is SYGVNS. CDR3 length: 14 amino acids. CDR3: CASSGITAANVLTF. CDR3 DNA sequence: TGTGCCAGCAGTGGAATAACAGCGGCCAACGTCCTGACTTTC.

On this clone: The same CDR3 also results from other DNA sequences found in this sample. The chain carries TRBV7-2 and TRBJ2-2; D is undetermined. The V end lost 1 base, the J end lost 5 bases, and 2 bases lay between the germline ends. The germline gives CDR1 SGHTA, CDR2 FQGNSA. This CDR3 region has 12 residues. CDR3 sequence reads: CASSLVTGELFF. CDR3 nucleotides: TGTGCCAGCAGCTTAGTGACCGGGGAGCTGTTTTTT. The whole variable domain, filled in from reference TRBV7-2 and TRBJ2-2, reads GAGVSQSPSNKVTEKGKDVELRCDPISGHTALYWYRQSLGQGLEFLIYFQGNSAPDKSGLPSDRFSAERTGGSVSTLTIQRTQQEDSAVYLCASSLVTGELFFGEGSRLTVL.

The V gene is TRBV5-1, the J gene TRBJ2-1; the match to TRBD1 covers 9 bases. Germline assignment: CDR1 SGHRS and CDR2 YFSETQ. With V trimmed by 0 bases and J by 5 bases, 3 bases remained unmatched. The CDR3 consists of 15 residues. CDR3 nucleotide sequence: TGCGCCAGCAGCTTGGGGGACAGGGCGCACAATGAGCAGTTCTTC. Amino acid sequence: CASSLGDRAHNEQFF.

This chain joins TRBV18 and TRBJ2-7, with TRBD1 identical over 8 bases. The CDR3 runs 15 residues. V lost 7 bases, J lost 1 base, and 9 bases stayed unmatched. Per germline, CDR1 KGHSH and CDR2 LQKENI. The CDR3 loop reads CASCTGTGPSYEQYF. For the CDR3, the DNA is TGTGCCAGCTGTACCGGGACAGGACCTTCCTACGAGCAGTACTTC.

In DNA, the CDR3 is TGTGCCAGCTCACCACCTGACAGATTTAGCACAGATACGCAGTATTTT. Translation: CASSPPDRFSTDTQYF. The chain has TRBV18 and TRBJ2-3; possible D gene TRBD1, 5 bases. Germline V gene sequence: CDR1 KGHSH, CDR2 LQKENI. This CDR3 comprises 16 residues. The V end lost 0 bases, the J end lost 0 bases, and 10 bases lay between the germline ends.

The chain is built from TRBV6-6 and TRBJ2-1; 10 bases map to TRBD2. J gave up 4 bases and V 5 bases, and 5 bases lay outside the gene matches. Germline V lookup: CDR1 MNHNY, CDR2 SVGAGI (reference sequence). The CDR3 consists of 15 residues. CDR3 in DNA: TGTGCCAGCAGTGGCCTAGCGGGGGTGTACAATGAGCAGTTCTTC. It encodes CASSGLAGVYNEQFF.

The chain combines TRBV7-9 with TRBJ1-2; tentative D call: TRBD1 (5 bases). In germline, CDR1 is SEHNR, CDR2 FQNEAQ (reference sequence). Trimming removed 0 bases from V and 2 bases from J, with 16 bases in between. The CDR3 spans 17 residues. CDR3 sequence (DNA): TGTGCCAGCAGCTTAGCCCCACTGGGGGGGGTGAACTATGGCTACACCTTC. It codes for CASSLAPLGGVNYGYTF.

This rearrangement joins TRBV7-9 to TRBJ2-2; D may be TRBD2 (6 bases). The V gene's germline CDR1 is SEHNR and CDR2 FQNEAQ (reference sequence). The CDR3 has 16 amino acids. V was clipped by 3 bases and J by 4 bases, with 15 bases between them. CDR3 nucleotide sequence: TGTGCCAGCAGCTTCCAGTTGCCTAGCGCCACCGGGGAGCTGTTTTTT. Translation: CASSFQLPSATGELFF.

This rearrangement joins TRBV19 to TRBJ2-7; D perhaps matches TRBD1 (6 bases). The CDR3 is made up of 14 amino acids. With 7 bases removed from V and 7 bases from J, the gap between germline ends came to 20 bases. Germline V gene lookup returns CDR1 LNHDA and CDR2 SQIVND (reference sequence). The CDR3 protein is CASTSRQARWEQYF. Written as DNA, the CDR3 is TGTGCCAGTACCTCGCGACAGGCCCGTTGGGAGCAGTACTTC. Variable domain in full (rest from reference TRBV19 and TRBJ2-7): DGGITQSPKYLFRKEGQNVTLSCEQNLNHDAMYWYRQDPGQGLRLIYYSQIVNDFQKGDIAEGYSVSREKKESFPLTVTSAQKNPTAFYLCASTSRQARWEQYFGPGTRLTVT.

V gene TRBV28 combines with J gene TRBJ2-7, with 7 bases aligning to TRBD1. Trimming at V came to 5 bases and at J to 6 bases, leaving 10 bases not matched to a gene. Germline V gene sequence: CDR1 MDHEN, CDR2 SYDVKM. This CDR3 has 14 residues. The CDR3 sequence: CASSTLDREREQYF. CDR3 bases: TGTGCCAGCAGTACCCTAGACAGGGAGCGCGAGCAGTACTTC.

V is TRBV5-1 and J is TRBJ1-2; D remains unclear. CDR1 is SGHRS and CDR2 is YFSETQ in the germline V gene. The CDR3 sequence is 13 residues long. The V end lost 5 bases, the J end lost 2 bases, and 10 bases lay between the germline ends. CDR3 in DNA: TGCGCCAGCAGTTTGACACAAAACTATGGCTACACCTTC. This codes for CASSLTQNYGYTF.

V gene TRBV2 combines with J gene TRBJ2-1; the D call may be TRBD1 or TRBD2 (5 bases each). Trimming shortened V by 6 bases and J by 8 bases, and 8 bases separated the two germline ends. Germline V gives CDR1 SNHLY, CDR2 FYNNEI. The CDR3 sequence is 11 residues long. The CDR3, as DNA: TGTGCCAGCAGGAGGGACCATGAGCAGTTCTTC. Protein product: CASRRDHEQFF.

The genes are TRBV19 and TRBJ2-1; perhaps TRBD1 as D (6 bases). V was pared by 4 bases and J by 5 bases, with 18 bases between. Germline values: CDR1 LNHDA, CDR2 SQIVND (reference sequence). The CDR3 is made up of 16 amino acids. DNA for the CDR3: TGTGCCAGTAGTAGACCCCCCGGGACACCTAACAATGAGCAGTTCTTC. It translates to CASSRPPGTPNNEQFF.